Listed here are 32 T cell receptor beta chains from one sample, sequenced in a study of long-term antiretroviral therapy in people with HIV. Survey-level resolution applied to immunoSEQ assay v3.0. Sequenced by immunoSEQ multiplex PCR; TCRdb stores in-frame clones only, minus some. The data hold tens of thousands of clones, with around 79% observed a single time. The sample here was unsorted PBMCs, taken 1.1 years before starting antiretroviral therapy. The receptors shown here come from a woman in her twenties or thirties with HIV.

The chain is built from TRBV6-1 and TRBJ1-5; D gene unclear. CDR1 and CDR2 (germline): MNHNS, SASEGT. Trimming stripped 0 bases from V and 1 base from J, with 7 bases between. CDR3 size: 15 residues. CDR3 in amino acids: CASSEADLSNQPQHF. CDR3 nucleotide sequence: TGTGCCAGCAGTGAAGCTGACTTGAGCAATCAGCCCCAGCATTTT.

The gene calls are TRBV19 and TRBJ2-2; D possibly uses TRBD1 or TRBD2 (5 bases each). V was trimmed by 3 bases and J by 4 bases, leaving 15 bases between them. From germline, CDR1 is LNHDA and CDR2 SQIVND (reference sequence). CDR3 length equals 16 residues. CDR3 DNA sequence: TGTGCCAGTAGTATCCCCGGGACCACTTTCACCGGGGAGCTGTTTTTT. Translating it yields CASSIPGTTFTGELFF.

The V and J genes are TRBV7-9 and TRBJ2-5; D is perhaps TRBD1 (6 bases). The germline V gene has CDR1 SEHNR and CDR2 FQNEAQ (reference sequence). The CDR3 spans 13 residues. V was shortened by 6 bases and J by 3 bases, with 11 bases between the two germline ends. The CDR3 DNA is TGTGCCAGCAGGGAAACAGGGAAAGAGACCCAGTACTTC. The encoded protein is CASRETGKETQYF.

The CDR3 coding sequence is TGCGCCAGCAGCCCGACAGGGGGGGGGACTGAAGCTTTCTTT. It yields the protein CASSPTGGGTEAFF. The chain uses TRBV4-1 and TRBJ1-1, with 9 bases that match TRBD1. This CDR3 spans 14 amino acids. Germline CDR1 MGHRA, CDR2 YSYEKL. Losses at the gene ends were 4 bases for V and 5 bases for J; bases not matched to a gene: 5.

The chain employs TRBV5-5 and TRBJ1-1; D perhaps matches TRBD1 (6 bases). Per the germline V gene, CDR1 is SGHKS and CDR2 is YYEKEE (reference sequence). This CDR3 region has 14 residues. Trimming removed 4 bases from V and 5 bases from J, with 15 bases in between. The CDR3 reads CASSLDGGATEAFF. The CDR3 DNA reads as TGTGCCAGCAGCCTCGACGGGGGGGCTACTGAAGCTTTCTTT.

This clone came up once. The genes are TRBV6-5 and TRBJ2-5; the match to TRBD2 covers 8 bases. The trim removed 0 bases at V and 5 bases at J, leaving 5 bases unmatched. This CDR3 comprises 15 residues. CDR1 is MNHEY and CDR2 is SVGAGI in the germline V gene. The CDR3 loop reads CASSYSGTRVETQYF. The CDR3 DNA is TGTGCCAGCAGTTACTCGGGGACTAGAGTGGAGACCCAGTACTTC.

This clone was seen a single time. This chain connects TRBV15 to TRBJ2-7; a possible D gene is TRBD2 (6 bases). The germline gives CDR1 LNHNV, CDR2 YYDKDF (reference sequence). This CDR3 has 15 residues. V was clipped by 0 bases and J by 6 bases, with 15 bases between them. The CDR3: CATSRDYGGVSEQYV. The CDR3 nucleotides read TGTGCCACCAGCAGAGATTATGGAGGGGTGAGCGAGCAGTACGTC.

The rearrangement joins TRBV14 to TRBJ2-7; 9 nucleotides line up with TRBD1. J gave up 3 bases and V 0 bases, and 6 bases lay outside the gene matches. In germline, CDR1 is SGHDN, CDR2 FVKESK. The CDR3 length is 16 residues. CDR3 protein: CASSQDYGTGRYEQYV. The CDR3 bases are TGTGCCAGCAGCCAAGATTACGGGACAGGGCGCTACGAGCAGTACGTC.

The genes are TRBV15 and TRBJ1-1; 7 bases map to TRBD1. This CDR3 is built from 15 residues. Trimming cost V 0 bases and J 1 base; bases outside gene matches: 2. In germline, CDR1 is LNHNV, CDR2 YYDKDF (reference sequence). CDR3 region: CATSRDKGANTEAFF. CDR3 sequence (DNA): TGTGCCACCAGCAGAGATAAGGGGGCGAACACTGAAGCTTTCTTT.

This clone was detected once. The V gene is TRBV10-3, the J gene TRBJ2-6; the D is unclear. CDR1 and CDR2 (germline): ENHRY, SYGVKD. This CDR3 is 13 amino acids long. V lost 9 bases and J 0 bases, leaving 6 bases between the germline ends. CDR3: CAIQVSGANVLTF. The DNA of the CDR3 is TGTGCCATACAAGTCTCTGGGGCCAACGTCCTGACTTTC.

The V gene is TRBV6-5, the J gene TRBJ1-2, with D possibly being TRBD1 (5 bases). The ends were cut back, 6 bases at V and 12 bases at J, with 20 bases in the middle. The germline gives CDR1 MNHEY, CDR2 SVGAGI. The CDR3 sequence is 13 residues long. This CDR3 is CASRPKSGGGDTF. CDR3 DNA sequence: TGTGCCAGCAGGCCTAAAAGTGGGGGTGGTGACACCTTC.

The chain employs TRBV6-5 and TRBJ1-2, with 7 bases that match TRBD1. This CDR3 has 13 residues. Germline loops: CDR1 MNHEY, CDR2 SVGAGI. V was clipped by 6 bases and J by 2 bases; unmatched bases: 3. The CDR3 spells CASRDRRNYGYTF. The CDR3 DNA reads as TGTGCCAGCAGGGACAGGAGGAACTATGGCTACACCTTC.

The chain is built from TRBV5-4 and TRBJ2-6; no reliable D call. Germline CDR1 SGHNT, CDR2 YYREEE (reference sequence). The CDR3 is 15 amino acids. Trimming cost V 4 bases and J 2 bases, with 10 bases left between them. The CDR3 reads CASSPKVTGANVLTF. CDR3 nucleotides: TGTGCCAGCAGCCCCAAAGTAACTGGGGCCAACGTCCTGACTTTC.

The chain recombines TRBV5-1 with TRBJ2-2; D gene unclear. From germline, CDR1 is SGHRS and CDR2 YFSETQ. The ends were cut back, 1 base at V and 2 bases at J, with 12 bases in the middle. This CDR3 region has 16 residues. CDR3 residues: CASSLQAGRNTGELFF. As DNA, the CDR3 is TGCGCCAGCAGCTTGCAAGCAGGCAGAAACACCGGGGAGCTGTTTTTT.

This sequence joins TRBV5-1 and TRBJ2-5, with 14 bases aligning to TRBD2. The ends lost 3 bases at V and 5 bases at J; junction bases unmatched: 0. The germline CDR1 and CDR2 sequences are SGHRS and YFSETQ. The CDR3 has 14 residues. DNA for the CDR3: TGCGCCAGCAGCTGGACTAGCGGGGGGGAGACCCAGTACTTC. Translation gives CASSWTSGGETQYF.

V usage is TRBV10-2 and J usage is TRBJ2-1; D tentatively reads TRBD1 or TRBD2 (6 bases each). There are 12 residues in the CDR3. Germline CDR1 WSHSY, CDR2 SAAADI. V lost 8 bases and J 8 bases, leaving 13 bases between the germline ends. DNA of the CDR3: TGCGCCAGCGCACAGGGAGGTGATGAGCAGTTCTTC. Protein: CASAQGGDEQFF.

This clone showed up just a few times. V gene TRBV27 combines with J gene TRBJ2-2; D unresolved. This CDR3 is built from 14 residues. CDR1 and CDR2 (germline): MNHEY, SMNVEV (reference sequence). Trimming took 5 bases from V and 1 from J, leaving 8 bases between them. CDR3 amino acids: CASSGLLNTGELFF. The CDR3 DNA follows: TGTGCCAGCAGTGGGTTACTGAACACCGGGGAGCTGTTTTTT.

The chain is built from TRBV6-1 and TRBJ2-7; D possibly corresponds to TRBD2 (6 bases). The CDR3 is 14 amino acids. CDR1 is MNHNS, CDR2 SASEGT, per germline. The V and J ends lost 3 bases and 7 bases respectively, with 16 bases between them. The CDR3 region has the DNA TGTGCCAGCAGTGAGGGGGGAAGCCTACGTGAGCAGTACTTC. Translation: CASSEGGSLREQYF.

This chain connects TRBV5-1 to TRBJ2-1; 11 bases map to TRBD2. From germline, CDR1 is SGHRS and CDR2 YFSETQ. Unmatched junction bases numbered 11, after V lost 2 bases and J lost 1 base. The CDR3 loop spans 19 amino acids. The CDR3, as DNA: TGCGCCAGCAGCTTCCCTAGCGGGGGGAAACGTGGGTCCTACAATGAGCAGTTCTTC. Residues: CASSFPSGGKRGSYNEQFF.

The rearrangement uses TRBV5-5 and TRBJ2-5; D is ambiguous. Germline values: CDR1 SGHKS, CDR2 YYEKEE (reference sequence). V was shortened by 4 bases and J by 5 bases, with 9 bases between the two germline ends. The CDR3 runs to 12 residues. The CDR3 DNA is TGTGCCAGCAGCACAAAAGGGGAGACCCAGTACTTC. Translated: CASSTKGETQYF.

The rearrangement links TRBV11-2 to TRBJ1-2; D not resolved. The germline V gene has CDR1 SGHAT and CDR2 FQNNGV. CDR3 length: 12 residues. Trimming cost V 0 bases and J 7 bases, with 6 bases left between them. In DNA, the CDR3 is TGTGCCAGCAGCTTAGAATACGGTGGCTACACCTTC. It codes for CASSLEYGGYTF.

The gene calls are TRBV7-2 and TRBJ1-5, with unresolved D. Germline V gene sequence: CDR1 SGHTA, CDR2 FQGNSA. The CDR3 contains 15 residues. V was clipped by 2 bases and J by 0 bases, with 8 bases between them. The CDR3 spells CASSLLTDSNQPQHF. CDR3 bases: TGTGCCAGCAGCTTACTAACAGATAGCAATCAGCCCCAGCATTTT.

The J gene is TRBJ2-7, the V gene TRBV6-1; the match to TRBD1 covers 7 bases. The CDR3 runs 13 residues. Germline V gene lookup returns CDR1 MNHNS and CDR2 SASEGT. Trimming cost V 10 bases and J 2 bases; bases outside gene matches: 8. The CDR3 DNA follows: TGTGCCACCTATCGGACAGGAGCCTACGAGCAGTACTTC. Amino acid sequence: CATYRTGAYEQYF.

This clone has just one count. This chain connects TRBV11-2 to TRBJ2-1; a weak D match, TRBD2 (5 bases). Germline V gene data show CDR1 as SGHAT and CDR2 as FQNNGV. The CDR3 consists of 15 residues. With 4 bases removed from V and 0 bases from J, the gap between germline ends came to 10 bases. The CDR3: CASSSGLSSYNEQFF. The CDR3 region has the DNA TGTGCCAGCAGCTCCGGACTCTCCTCCTACAATGAGCAGTTCTTC.

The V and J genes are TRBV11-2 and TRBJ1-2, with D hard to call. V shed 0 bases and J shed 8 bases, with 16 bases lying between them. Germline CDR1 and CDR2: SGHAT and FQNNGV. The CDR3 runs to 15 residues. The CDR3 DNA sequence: TGTGCCAGCAGCTTAGAAGTGGCACTCTGGGGAGGCTACACCTTC. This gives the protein CASSLEVALWGGYTF.

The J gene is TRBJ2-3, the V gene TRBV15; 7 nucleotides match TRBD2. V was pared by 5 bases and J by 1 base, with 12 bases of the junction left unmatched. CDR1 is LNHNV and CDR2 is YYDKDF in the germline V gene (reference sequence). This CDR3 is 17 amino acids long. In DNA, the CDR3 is TGTGCCACCAGCGCGGGCTCGGGACTAATCGGCACAGATACGCAGTATTTT. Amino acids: CATSAGSGLIGTDTQYF.

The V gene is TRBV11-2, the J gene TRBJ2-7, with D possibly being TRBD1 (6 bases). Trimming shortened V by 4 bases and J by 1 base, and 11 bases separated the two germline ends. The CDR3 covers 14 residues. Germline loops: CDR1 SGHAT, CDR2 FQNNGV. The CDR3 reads CASSYSDSSYEQYV. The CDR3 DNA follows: TGTGCCAGCAGCTATTCGGACAGTTCCTACGAGCAGTACGTC.

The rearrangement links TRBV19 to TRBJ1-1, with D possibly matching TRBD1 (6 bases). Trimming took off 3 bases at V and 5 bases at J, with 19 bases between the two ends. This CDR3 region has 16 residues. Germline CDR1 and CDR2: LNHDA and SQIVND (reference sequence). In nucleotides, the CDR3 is TGTGCCAGTAGTATGGGGCCTCGGGGGCGAGGAACTGAAGCTTTCTTT. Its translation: CASSMGPRGRGTEAFF.

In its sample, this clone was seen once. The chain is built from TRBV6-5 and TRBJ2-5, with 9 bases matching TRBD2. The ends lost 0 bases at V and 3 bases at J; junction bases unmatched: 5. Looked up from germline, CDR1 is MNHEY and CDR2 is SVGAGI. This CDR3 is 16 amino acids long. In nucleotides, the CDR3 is TGTGCCAGCAGTTACTCGCCTAGCGGGGCCAAAGAGACCCAGTACTTC. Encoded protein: CASSYSPSGAKETQYF.

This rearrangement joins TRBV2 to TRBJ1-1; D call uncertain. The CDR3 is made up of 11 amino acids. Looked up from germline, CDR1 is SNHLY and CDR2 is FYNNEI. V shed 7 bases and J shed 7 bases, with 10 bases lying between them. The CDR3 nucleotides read TGTGCCAGCATGGGTTGGAATGAAGCTTTCTTT. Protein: CASMGWNEAFF.

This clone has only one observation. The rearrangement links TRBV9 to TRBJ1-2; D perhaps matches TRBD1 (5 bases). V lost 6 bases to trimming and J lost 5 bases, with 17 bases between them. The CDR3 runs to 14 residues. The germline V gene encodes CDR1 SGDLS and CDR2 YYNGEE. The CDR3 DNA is TGTGCCAGCACCTTGGGGGTCCCGGGTTATGGCTACACCTTC. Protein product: CASTLGVPGYGYTF.

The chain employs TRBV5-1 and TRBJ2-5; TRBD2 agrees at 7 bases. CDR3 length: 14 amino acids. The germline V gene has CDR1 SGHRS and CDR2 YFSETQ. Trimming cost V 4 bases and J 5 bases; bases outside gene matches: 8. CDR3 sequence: CASSTGPGGETQYF. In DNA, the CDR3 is TGCGCCAGCAGCACCGGGCCCGGGGGGGAGACCCAGTACTTC.